This T cell receptor beta chain was obtained from a study of cytomegalovirus exposure and HLA in healthy donors. Background on the study: As an earlier analysis found, 150 million to 200 million T cells yielded approximately 100 million unique TCR beta sequences.

60 Vbeta and 13 Jbeta primers were used in PCR. Some clones are missing from TCRdb's copy, which holds only in-frame ones; the method was immunoSEQ multiplex PCR. The sample includes 50,000 to 70,000 clones, 65% to 80% of them seen just once. Broader study findings: Later on, an analysis tied roughly 17,000 TCR beta sequences to HLA alleles at 0.05 false discovery rate.

The V and J ends lost 7 bases and 6 bases respectively, with 21 bases between them. Per germline, CDR1 MNHNS and CDR2 SASEGT. The CDR3 is 15 residues long. This clone was recorded a few times. Antigen specificity is unknown. Sequenced input: PBMCs. J is TRBJ1-1 and V is TRBV6-1; no reliable D call. This TCR derives from a man aged 40-55 years in good health and CMV-seropositive. CDR3 coding DNA: TGTGCCAGCATGGATTTGAGCGTTCCGGGGTCTGAAGCTTTCTTT. This codes for CASMDLSVPGSEAFF.